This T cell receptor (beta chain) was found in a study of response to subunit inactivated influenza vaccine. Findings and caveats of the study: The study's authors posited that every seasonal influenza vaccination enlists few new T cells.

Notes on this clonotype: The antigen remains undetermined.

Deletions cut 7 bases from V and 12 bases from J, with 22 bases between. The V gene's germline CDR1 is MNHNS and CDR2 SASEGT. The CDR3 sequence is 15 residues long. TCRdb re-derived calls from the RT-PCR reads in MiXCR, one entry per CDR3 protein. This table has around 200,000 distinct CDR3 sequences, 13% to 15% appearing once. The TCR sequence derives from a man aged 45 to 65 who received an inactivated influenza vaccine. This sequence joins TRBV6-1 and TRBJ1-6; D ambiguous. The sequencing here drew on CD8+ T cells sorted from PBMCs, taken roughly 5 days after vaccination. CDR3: CASIPWEGDEGPLHF. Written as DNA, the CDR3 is TGTGCCAGCATCCCCTGGGAGGGAGACGAAGGACCCCTCCACTTT.